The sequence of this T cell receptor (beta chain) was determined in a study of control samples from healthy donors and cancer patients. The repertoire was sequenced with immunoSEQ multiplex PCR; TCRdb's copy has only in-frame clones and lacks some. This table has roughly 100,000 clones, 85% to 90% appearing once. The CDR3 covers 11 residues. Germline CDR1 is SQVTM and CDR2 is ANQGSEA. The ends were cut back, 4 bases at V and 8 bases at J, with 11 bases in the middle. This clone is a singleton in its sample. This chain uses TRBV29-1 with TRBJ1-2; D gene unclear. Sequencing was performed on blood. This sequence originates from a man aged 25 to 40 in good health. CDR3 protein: CSVASDKGYTF. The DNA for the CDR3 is TGCAGCGTTGCCTCCGACAAGGGCTACACCTTC. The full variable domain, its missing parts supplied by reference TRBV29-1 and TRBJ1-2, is SAVISQKPSRDICQRGTSLTIQCQVDSQVTMMFWYRQQPGQSLTLIATANQGSEATYESGFVIDKFPISRPNLTFSTLTVSNMSPEDSSIYLCSVASDKGYTFGSGTRLTVV.